This T cell receptor beta chain was recovered during a study of OX40 agonist ivuxolimab in advanced cancers. The data were produced by immunoSEQ multiplex PCR, yet TCRdb's version contains in-frame clones alone and is incomplete. This table holds roughly 59,000 clones, 80% to 95% found once. The CDR3 contains 18 residues. With 0 bases removed from V and 3 bases from J, the gap between germline ends came to 18 bases. In germline, CDR1 is LGHNA, CDR2 YNFKEQ. Here the sequenced sample was CD4+ or CD8+ T cells sorted from blood, taken in a trial of the OX40 agonist ivuxolimab. This chain joins TRBV4-2 and TRBJ2-1; D possibly matches TRBD1 or TRBD2 (5 bases each). The source is an adult with an advanced solid tumor such as melanoma, head and neck, liver or kidney cancer. CDR3 loop: CASSQEWRGQGRYNEQFF. The CDR3 DNA reads as TGTGCCAGCAGCCAAGAATGGAGAGGGCAGGGACGCTACAATGAGCAGTTCTTC.